Included here is one T cell receptor beta chain sequence, with context. Antigen unknown. Primers for the PCR totalled 60 Vbeta and 13 Jbeta. Some clones are missing from TCRdb's copy, which holds only in-frame ones; the method was immunoSEQ multiplex PCR. The data contain a few hundred thousand clones, under 80% of them singletons. Germline V gene data show CDR1 as WSHSY and CDR2 as SAAADI. Trimming left V 6 bases short and J 3 bases short, with 18 bases between. This CDR3 comprises 15 residues. The sample belongs to a study of cytomegalovirus exposure and HLA in healthy donors. Study-wide context: Researchers previously reported finding fewer than 120 million unique TCR beta sequences from 150 million to 200 million T cells. A preliminary data release comprised approximately 85 million unique TCRs obtained from HLA-typed donors.

Study-level findings and limits: Presence/absence analyses supposed approximately even sequencing depth among donors. In most subjects, TCR beta sequences reportedly gave accurate predictions of HLA-A and HLA-B alleles.

The source is a girl aged 2 to 9 in good health and CMV-seronegative. Input material: PBMCs. The rearrangement links TRBV10-2 to TRBJ2-7, with D possibly TRBD2 on 6 matching bases. CDR3: CASREGASDLYEQYF. CDR3 DNA sequence: TGCGCCAGCAGGGAAGGGGCTAGCGATCTCTACGAGCAGTACTTC.